Included here is one TCR beta chain sequence, with context. The data originate from a study of blood T cell repertoires in COVID-19. Sequencing was performed with immunoSEQ multiplex PCR; in TCRdb, only in-frame clones are kept and a portion is missing. Counted here are about 170,000 clones, approximately 79% occurring once; the ten biggest clones make up 7%. Germline V CDR1 and CDR2: LNHDA, SQIVND (reference sequence). The V segment lost 6 bases and the J segment 5 bases; nucleotides outside the gene matches: 7. The CDR3 consists of 14 residues. Followed longitudinally, the Seattle patients had been enrolled during active infection.

This TCR was sampled from a middle-aged woman with COVID-19, enrolled during active disease. Sequencing was performed on peripheral blood. The rearrangement links TRBV19 to TRBJ1-1, with 9 bases matching TRBD1. CDR3 sequence (DNA): TGTGCCAGTAGCCGGACAGGGGCGAAGACTGAAGCTTTCTTT. Its translation: CASSRTGAKTEAFF.